This is a list of T cell receptor beta chains from one sample in a study of T cells expressing NK-cell markers. From its re-call of the 5' RACE reads, TCRdb lists each CDR3 protein once, without DNA. Seen in this sample are 120,000 to 150,000 distinct CDR3 sequences; the ten most common clones hold less than 15%. Sample: blood T cells: a sorted CD56 or NKG2C T cell subset, CD4+ or CD8+ T cells, or bulk PBMC T cells (not recorded which). The source of these receptors is a man younger than 35 in good health. Each CDR3 is given with its conserved first and last residue. The order of the fields is J gene, V gene, clone size, CDR3 protein. Clone sizes are given selectively: once, few, many, or a class where the clone is expanded.

J gene: TRBJ2-1; V gene: TRBV7-2; clone size: .; CDR3 protein: CASSLGASGKAGHEQFF
J gene: TRBJ2-1; V gene: TRBV5-6; clone size: .; CDR3 protein: CASNTRLVSLNEQFF
J gene: TRBJ2-2; V gene: TRBV11-2; clone size: .; CDR3 protein: CASRTQDTGELFF
J gene: TRBJ2-1; V gene: TRBV6-6; clone size: .; CDR3 protein: CASISGCHEQFF
J gene: TRBJ2-1; V gene: TRBV20-1; clone size: .; CDR3 protein: CSARPYSGRFRGEQFF
J gene: TRBJ2-5; V gene: TRBV7-8; clone size: .; CDR3 protein: CASSLATVGETQYF
J gene: TRBJ2-1; V gene: TRBV12-3/TRBV12-4; clone size: .; CDR3 protein: CASSFLAGPYNEQFF
J gene: TRBJ2-2; V gene: TRBV5-4; clone size: .; CDR3 protein: CASSRGPSGELFF
J gene: TRBJ2-2; V gene: TRBV7-2; clone size: .; CDR3 protein: CASSLREVRGTGELFF
J gene: TRBJ2-7; V gene: TRBV30; clone size: .; CDR3 protein: CAWVTGPYEQYF
J gene: TRBJ2-3; V gene: TRBV19; clone size: .; CDR3 protein: CASSIFHLAEGTDTQYF
J gene: TRBJ2-3; V gene: TRBV7-2; clone size: .; CDR3 protein: CASSLGSDSTDTQYF
J gene: TRBJ1-5; V gene: TRBV7-9; clone size: .; CDR3 protein: CASSSSGNQPQHF
J gene: TRBJ2-5; V gene: TRBV24-1; clone size: .; CDR3 protein: CATSVGQGTQYF
J gene: TRBJ2-5; V gene: TRBV7-8; clone size: .; CDR3 protein: CASSLGRQRNQETQYF
J gene: TRBJ1-1; V gene: TRBV19; clone size: .; CDR3 protein: CASSISNTEAFF
J gene: TRBJ2-5; V gene: TRBV21-1; clone size: .; CDR3 protein: CASSGTSGLHMKETQYF
J gene: TRBJ1-4; V gene: TRBV27; clone size: .; CDR3 protein: CASSQERGKLFF
J gene: TRBJ2-2; V gene: TRBV11-2; clone size: .; CDR3 protein: CASRGGGELFF
J gene: TRBJ2-7; V gene: TRBV9; clone size: .; CDR3 protein: CASSGPGLAGEGEQYF
J gene: TRBJ1-1; V gene: TRBV3-1; clone size: .; CDR3 protein: CASSQADNVNTEAFF
J gene: TRBJ2-2; V gene: TRBV6-2/TRBV6-3; clone size: medium-sized; CDR3 protein: CASNPGQGTGELFF
J gene: TRBJ2-7; V gene: TRBV20-1; clone size: .; CDR3 protein: CSASHRAVYEQYF
J gene: TRBJ2-5; V gene: TRBV10-2; clone size: .; CDR3 protein: CASSDNYQETQYF
J gene: TRBJ2-7; V gene: TRBV27; clone size: .; CDR3 protein: CASSRETSGSREQYF
J gene: TRBJ2-3; V gene: TRBV14; clone size: .; CDR3 protein: CASSQDEENTDTQYF
J gene: TRBJ2-2; V gene: TRBV6-5; clone size: .; CDR3 protein: CASSYSGELDPGELFF
J gene: TRBJ2-5; V gene: TRBV23-1; clone size: .; CDR3 protein: CASFSTGRETQYF
J gene: TRBJ2-1; V gene: TRBV3-1; clone size: .; CDR3 protein: CASSGYRGGSGIEQFF
J gene: TRBJ2-2; V gene: TRBV7-8; clone size: .; CDR3 protein: CASSRRRGPNTGELFF
J gene: TRBJ2-2; V gene: TRBV4-1; clone size: .; CDR3 protein: CASSQEGTRGELFF
J gene: TRBJ2-7; V gene: TRBV27; clone size: .; CDR3 protein: CASSSLNRGYLYEQYF
J gene: TRBJ2-2; V gene: TRBV12-3/TRBV12-4; clone size: .; CDR3 protein: CASSFVAGAGSGELFF
J gene: TRBJ1-6; V gene: TRBV27; clone size: .; CDR3 protein: CASRLTTNNDNSPLHF
J gene: TRBJ2-1; V gene: TRBV4-2; clone size: .; CDR3 protein: CASSQVTETSGRAYYNEQFF
J gene: TRBJ1-2; V gene: TRBV30; clone size: .; CDR3 protein: CACLPGLNGYTF
J gene: TRBJ2-1; V gene: TRBV5-1; clone size: .; CDR3 protein: CASKVEGAWSSFNNEQFF
J gene: TRBJ2-1; V gene: TRBV29-1; clone size: .; CDR3 protein: CSVEDRRGGGNEQFF
J gene: TRBJ1-2; V gene: TRBV29-1; clone size: .; CDR3 protein: CSVFSGSGAPPLGPYGYTF
J gene: TRBJ2-5; V gene: TRBV27; clone size: .; CDR3 protein: CASSFSGQETQYF
J gene: TRBJ2-3; V gene: TRBV15; clone size: .; CDR3 protein: CATSRGAGLRTDTQYF
J gene: TRBJ1-2; V gene: TRBV5-6; clone size: .; CDR3 protein: CASSLDGTTNYGYTF
J gene: TRBJ1-5; V gene: TRBV2; clone size: .; CDR3 protein: CASRPPEGINQPQHF
J gene: TRBJ2-1; V gene: TRBV29-1; clone size: .; CDR3 protein: CSVVGLDEQFF
J gene: TRBJ2-6; V gene: TRBV13; clone size: .; CDR3 protein: CASSLSRQEFRANVLTF
J gene: TRBJ1-4; V gene: TRBV7-8; clone size: .; CDR3 protein: CASSLEGLANEKLFF
J gene: TRBJ2-1; V gene: TRBV5-1; clone size: .; CDR3 protein: CASSPRTSGTSYNEQFF